Each of the 16 T cell receptor beta chains below was sequenced from the same sample in a study of T cell changes during pregnancy in multiple sclerosis. TCRdb's copy holds only in-frame clones and misses some; the assay was immunoSEQ multiplex PCR. Here the sample spans tens of thousands of clones, 90% to 95% being singletons. Material: CD4+ T cells from peripheral blood mononuclear cells, obtained in the second trimester of pregnancy. The receptors were sampled from a female donor with multiple sclerosis, enrolled in a pregnancy study.

This clone was counted a few times. The genes are TRBV28 and TRBJ1-5; D is possibly TRBD1 (5 bases). The V end was cut by 11 bases, the J end by 4 bases, with 12 bases between. Germline V lookup: CDR1 MDHEN, CDR2 SYDVKM. The CDR3 is 12 residues long. The CDR3 loop reads CAGTSGNQPQHF. CDR3 DNA sequence: TGTGCCGGGACTTCAGGGAATCAGCCCCAGCATTTT.

The rearrangement joins TRBV7-7 to TRBJ2-3; the match to TRBD1 covers 8 bases. The V gene end was trimmed by 5 bases and the J gene end by 1 base; junction bases not matched to a gene: 5. The germline CDR1 and CDR2 sequences are SSHAT and FNYEAQ (reference sequence). The CDR3 runs to 15 residues. The CDR3 region has the DNA TGTGCCAGCAGCCCGGACAGGGCCGGCACAGATACGCAGTATTTT. This translates into CASSPDRAGTDTQYF.

J is TRBJ2-3 and V is TRBV4-2; 7 nucleotides agree with TRBD2. The germline gives CDR1 LGHNA, CDR2 YNFKEQ. The V segment lost 4 bases and the J segment 4 bases; nucleotides outside the gene matches: 5. This CDR3 has 14 residues. The CDR3 reads CASSLPGGPDTQYF. The CDR3 DNA reads as TGTGCCAGCAGCCTTCCGGGGGGACCAGATACGCAGTATTTT.

V and J are TRBV9 and TRBJ2-5; the match to TRBD2 covers 15 bases. CDR1 SGDLS and CDR2 YYNGEE come from the germline V gene. The CDR3 loop spans 15 amino acids. After removal of 4 bases from V and 5 bases from J, the junction contained 3 bases not matched to a gene. This CDR3 is CASSIGLAGGETQYF. The CDR3, as DNA: TGTGCCAGCAGCATAGGACTAGCGGGGGGGGAGACCCAGTACTTC.

This clone occurred once. V and J are TRBV5-1 and TRBJ2-1, with TRBD2 identical over 10 bases. Germline assignment: CDR1 SGHRS and CDR2 YFSETQ. The CDR3 is 15 residues long. V lost 2 bases to trimming and J lost 8 bases; unmatched junction nucleotides: 7. This chain's CDR3 is CASSFPSGGGDEQFF. The CDR3 DNA reads TGCGCCAGCAGCTTCCCTAGCGGGGGAGGGGATGAGCAGTTCTTC.

This chain connects TRBV4-2 to TRBJ2-5; TRBD2 aligns across 9 bases. V dropped 4 bases and J dropped 5; count of bases not matched to a gene: 2. Germline V gene data show CDR1 as LGHNA and CDR2 as YNFKEQ. The CDR3 is 13 amino acids. The CDR3 nucleotides read TGTGCCAGCAGCCCCCTAGCGGGGGAGACCCAGTACTTC. Its protein is CASSPLAGETQYF.

The V gene is TRBV5-4, the J gene TRBJ1-2; D not certain. Germline values: CDR1 SGHNT, CDR2 YYREEE (reference sequence). CDR3 size: 14 residues. Trimming removed 3 bases at V and 7 bases at J, with 16 bases between. As DNA, the CDR3 is TGTGCCAGCAGCTCACCGGACTCCCGGGGTGGCTACACCTTC. This encodes CASSSPDSRGGYTF.

The chain recombines TRBV18 with TRBJ2-3; TRBD1 matches 8 bases. V was pared by 5 bases and J by 3 bases, with 7 bases of the junction left unmatched. Germline V gives CDR1 KGHSH, CDR2 LQKENI. CDR3 length equals 15 residues. As DNA, the CDR3 is TGTGCCAGCTCAGAGACAGGGGTTCTTACAGATACGCAGTATTTT. Protein: CASSETGVLTDTQYF.

The chain joins TRBV20-1 to TRBJ2-7, with D unclear. V lost 2 bases to trimming and J lost 2 bases, with 4 bases between them. The germline V gene encodes CDR1 DFQATT and CDR2 SNEGSKA (reference sequence). This CDR3 contains 11 residues. The CDR3 here is CSARTTYEQYF. The DNA of the CDR3 is TGCAGTGCTAGAACTACCTACGAGCAGTACTTC.

The rearrangement joins TRBV4-1 to TRBJ2-6; TRBD2 aligns across 14 bases. V trimming: 2 bases; J trimming: 4 bases; junction bases outside the gene matches: 10. The CDR3 covers 20 residues. The germline V gene has CDR1 MGHRA and CDR2 YSYEKL. The DNA of the CDR3 is TGCGCCAGCAGCCAACTGGGACTAGCGGGAGAGGCTGCCGGGGCCAACGTCCTGACTTTC. It encodes CASSQLGLAGEAAGANVLTF.

J is TRBJ1-2 and V is TRBV11-1, with TRBD1 as a possible D gene (6 bases). V was shortened by 6 bases and J by 5 bases, with 16 bases between the two germline ends. The CDR3 totals 14 residues. CDR1 is SGHAT and CDR2 is FQDESV in the germline V gene (reference sequence). Here the CDR3 reads CASSPPDRNYGYTF. The CDR3 coding sequence is TGTGCCAGCAGTCCCCCTGACAGGAATTATGGCTACACCTTC.

The rearrangement uses TRBV18 and TRBJ2-1, with 7 bases fitting TRBD1. This CDR3 has 15 residues. V trimming: 10 bases; J trimming: 6 bases; junction bases outside the gene matches: 15. CDR1 is KGHSH, CDR2 LQKENI, per germline. The CDR3 loop is CATKGNIAGGNEQFF. CDR3 nucleotides: TGTGCCACCAAGGGGAACATCGCAGGGGGCAATGAGCAGTTCTTC.

The rearrangement joins TRBV7-2 to TRBJ2-1, with D perhaps TRBD2 (5 bases). The V gene's germline CDR1 is SGHTA and CDR2 FQGNSA. The CDR3 sequence is 15 residues long. V shed 6 bases and J shed 5 bases, with 17 bases lying between them. CDR3 nucleotides: TGTGCCAGCAGTAATGCCTTCGGGGTCGACAATGAGCAGTTCTTC. This translates into CASSNAFGVDNEQFF. Full variable domain (missing parts from reference TRBV7-2 and TRBJ2-1): GAGVSQSPSNKVTEKGKDVELRCDPISGHTALYWYRQSLGQGLEFLIYFQGNSAPDKSGLPSDRFSAERTGGSVSTLTIQRTQQEDSAVYLCASSNAFGVDNEQFFGPGTRLTVL.

The J gene is TRBJ2-1, the V gene TRBV5-1; a possible D gene is TRBD2 (6 bases). CDR1 and CDR2 (germline): SGHRS, YFSETQ. This CDR3 spans 16 amino acids. V was shortened by 4 bases and J by 4 bases, with 18 bases between the two germline ends. CDR3 in amino acids: CASSPTRLEAYNEQFF. CDR3 nucleotides: TGCGCCAGCAGCCCTACTCGACTAGAGGCTTACAATGAGCAGTTCTTC.

Only one count was recorded for this clone. The genes are TRBV7-3 and TRBJ2-2; TRBD1 is a possible D gene (6 bases). CDR1 SGHTA and CDR2 FQGTGA come from the germline V gene. Trimming left V 5 bases short and J 0 bases short, with 10 bases between. The CDR3 spans 15 residues. This chain's CDR3 is CASSQTGANTGELFF. Written as DNA, the CDR3 is TGTGCCAGCAGCCAGACAGGCGCGAACACCGGGGAGCTGTTTTTT. The variable domain in full, with the rest retrieved from reference TRBV7-3 and TRBJ2-2, is GAGVSQTPSNKVTEKGKYVELRCDPISGHTALYWYRQSLGQGPEFLIYFQGTGAADDSGLPNDRFFAVRPEGSVSTLKIQRTERGDSAVYLCASSQTGANTGELFFGEGSRLTVL.

This clone is a singleton in its sample. The chain joins TRBV28 to TRBJ2-3, with 7 nucleotides matching TRBD2. This CDR3 has 13 residues. The germline CDR1 and CDR2 sequences are MDHEN and SYDVKM. J was trimmed by 0 bases and V by 8 bases; bases with no gene match: 2. The CDR3 protein is CASQTSSTDTQYF. The CDR3 nucleotides read TGTGCCAGCCAGACTAGCAGCACAGATACGCAGTATTTT.